This TCR beta chain came from a study of cytomegalovirus exposure and HLA in healthy donors. Regarding the study as a whole: Overall, roughly 150 TCR beta chains were annotated as cytomegalovirus-associated. Most subjects' HLA-A and HLA-B alleles were reportedly predicted from TCR beta sequences.

The germline V gene encodes CDR1 PRHDT and CDR2 FYEKMQ (reference sequence). CDR3 length: 16 amino acids. V lost 5 bases, J lost 4 bases, and 15 bases lay in between. Notes on this clone: The antigen remains unidentified.

PCR primers comprised 60 Vbeta and 13 Jbeta primers. As processed by the authors: A later analysis counted 65 million to 90 million unique TCR beta chains, some 12 million shared. Profiling relied on immunoSEQ multiplex PCR, and the TCRdb table lists in-frame clones only, not all of them. V and J calls and clone size are as listed in that table; D and trimming were resolved from the DNA. The sample has about 190,000 clones; 85% are singletons. The sequence came from a boy between 2 and 15 years old in good health and CMV-seronegative. The chain employs TRBV13 and TRBJ2-6; possible D gene TRBD1, 5 bases. Sample: PBMCs. The CDR3 region has the DNA TGTGCCAGCAGCCGTTCCAGGGATTCGGGGGCCAACGTCCTGACTTTC. Translated, it gives CASSRSRDSGANVLTF.